This TCR beta chain is drawn from a study of blood T cells in healthy people across ages. Each donor's blood draw was roughly 9.5 milliliters of peripheral blood. The germline CDR1 and CDR2 sequences are MDHEN and SYDVKM. With 2 bases removed from V and 2 bases from J, the gap between germline ends came to 10 bases. CDR3 size: 14 residues. Primers used in a second PCR of roughly 7 to 11 cycles were a sample-barcoded 5' primer and a J-beta primer mix. TCRdb re-called the 5' RACE reads with MiXCR, one entry per CDR3 protein. The repertoire has about 770,000 distinct CDR3 sequences, roughly 44% of them found once; the top ten carry approximately 20%.

The chain links TRBV28 to TRBJ2-7; D gene uncertain. The sequence came from a man aged 55 to 70 in good health. The specimen sequenced was blood. The CDR3 region is CASSLPPGTYEQYF. The DNA of the CDR3 is TGTGCCAGCAGTTTACCTCCGGGTACCTACGAGCAGTACTTC.